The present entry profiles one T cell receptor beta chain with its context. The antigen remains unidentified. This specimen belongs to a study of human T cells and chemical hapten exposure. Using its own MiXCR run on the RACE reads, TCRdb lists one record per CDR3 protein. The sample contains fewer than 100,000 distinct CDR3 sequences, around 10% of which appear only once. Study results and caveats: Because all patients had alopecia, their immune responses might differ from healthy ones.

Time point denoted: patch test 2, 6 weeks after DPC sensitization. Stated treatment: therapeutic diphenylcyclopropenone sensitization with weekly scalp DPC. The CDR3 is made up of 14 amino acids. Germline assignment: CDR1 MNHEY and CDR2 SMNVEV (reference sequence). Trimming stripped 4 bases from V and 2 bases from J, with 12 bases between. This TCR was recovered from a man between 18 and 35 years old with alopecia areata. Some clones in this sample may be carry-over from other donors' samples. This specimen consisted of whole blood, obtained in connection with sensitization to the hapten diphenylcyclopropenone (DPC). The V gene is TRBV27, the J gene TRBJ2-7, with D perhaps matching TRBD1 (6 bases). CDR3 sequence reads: CASSSQDRPYEQYF. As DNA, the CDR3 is TGTGCCAGCAGTTCCCAGGACAGACCCTACGAGCAGTACTTC.